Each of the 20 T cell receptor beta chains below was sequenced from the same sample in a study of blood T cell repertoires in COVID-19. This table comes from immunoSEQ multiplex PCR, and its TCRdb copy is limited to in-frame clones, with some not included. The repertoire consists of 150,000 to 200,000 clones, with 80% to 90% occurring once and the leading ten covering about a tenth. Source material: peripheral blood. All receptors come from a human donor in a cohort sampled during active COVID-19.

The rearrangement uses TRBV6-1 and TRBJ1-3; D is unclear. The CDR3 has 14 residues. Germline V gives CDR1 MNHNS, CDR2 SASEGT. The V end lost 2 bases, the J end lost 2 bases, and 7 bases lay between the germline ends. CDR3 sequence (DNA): TGTGCCAGCAGTGAAACGGTTGCTGGAAACACCATATATTTT. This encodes CASSETVAGNTIYF.

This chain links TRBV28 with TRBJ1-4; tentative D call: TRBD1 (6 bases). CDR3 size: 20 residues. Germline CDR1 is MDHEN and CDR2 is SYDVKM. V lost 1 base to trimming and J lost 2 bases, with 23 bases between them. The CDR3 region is CASSLSWDTGWQGTNEKLFF. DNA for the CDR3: TGTGCCAGCAGTTTATCCTGGGACACGGGGTGGCAGGGGACTAATGAAAAACTGTTTTTT.

CDR3 amino acids: CASSPYGDEQFF. The CDR3 coding sequence is TGTGCCAGCAGCCCCTACGGGGATGAGCAGTTCTTC. The V and J genes are TRBV7-3 and TRBJ2-1; D possibly corresponds to TRBD2 (5 bases). This CDR3 is built from 12 residues. The V end lost 5 bases, the J end lost 8 bases, and 10 bases lay between the germline ends. The germline V gene has CDR1 SGHTA and CDR2 FQGTGA.

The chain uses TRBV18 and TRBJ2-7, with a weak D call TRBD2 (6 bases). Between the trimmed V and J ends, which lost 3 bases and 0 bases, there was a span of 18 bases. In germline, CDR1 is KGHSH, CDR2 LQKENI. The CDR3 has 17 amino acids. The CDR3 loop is CASSPSDGGVGSYEQYF. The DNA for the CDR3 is TGTGCCAGCTCACCGAGTGATGGAGGGGTGGGCTCCTACGAGCAGTACTTC.

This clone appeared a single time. CDR3 coding DNA: TGTGCCAGCAGCCCGCTGGGACAGGGGGGGCACTATGGCTACACCTTC. This translates into CASSPLGQGGHYGYTF. J is TRBJ1-2 and V is TRBV7-8; 11 bases are shared with TRBD1. J gave up 3 bases and V 5 bases, and 8 bases lay outside the gene matches. The CDR3 is 16 residues long. From germline, CDR1 is SGHVS and CDR2 FQNEAQ. The full variable domain, rest sourced from reference TRBV7-8 and TRBJ1-2, is GAGVSQSPRYKVAKRGQDVALRCDPISGHVSLFWYQQALGQGPEFLTYFQNEAQLDKSGLPSDRFFAERPEGSVSTLKIQRTQQEDSAVYLCASSPLGQGGHYGYTFGSGTRLTVV.

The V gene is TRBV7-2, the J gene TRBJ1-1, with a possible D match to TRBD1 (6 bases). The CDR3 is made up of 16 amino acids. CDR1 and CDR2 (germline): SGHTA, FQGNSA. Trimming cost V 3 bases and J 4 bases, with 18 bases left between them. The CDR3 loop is CASSFGAGVFGTEAFF. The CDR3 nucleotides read TGTGCCAGCAGCTTCGGGGCAGGGGTTTTTGGCACTGAAGCTTTCTTT.

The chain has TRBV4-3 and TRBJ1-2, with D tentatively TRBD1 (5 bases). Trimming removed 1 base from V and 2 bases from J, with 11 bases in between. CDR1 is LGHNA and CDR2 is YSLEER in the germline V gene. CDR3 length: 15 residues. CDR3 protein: CASSQVGNRNYGYTF. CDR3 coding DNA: TGCGCCAGCAGCCAAGTTGGGAACAGGAACTATGGCTACACCTTC.

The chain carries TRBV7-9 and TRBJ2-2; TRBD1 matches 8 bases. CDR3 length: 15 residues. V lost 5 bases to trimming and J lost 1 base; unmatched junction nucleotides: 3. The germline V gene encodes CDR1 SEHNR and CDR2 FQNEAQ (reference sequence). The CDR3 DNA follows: TGTGCCAGCAGCCGAGGGACAGGGAACACCGGGGAGCTGTTTTTT. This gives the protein CASSRGTGNTGELFF.

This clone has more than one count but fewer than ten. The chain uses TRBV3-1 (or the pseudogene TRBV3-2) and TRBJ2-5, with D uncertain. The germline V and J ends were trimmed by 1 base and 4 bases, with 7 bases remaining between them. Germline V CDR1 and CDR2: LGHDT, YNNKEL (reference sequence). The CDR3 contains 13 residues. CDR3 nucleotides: TGTGCCAGCAGCCAAGTCCTGTTAGAGACCCAGTACTTC. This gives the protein CASSQVLLETQYF.

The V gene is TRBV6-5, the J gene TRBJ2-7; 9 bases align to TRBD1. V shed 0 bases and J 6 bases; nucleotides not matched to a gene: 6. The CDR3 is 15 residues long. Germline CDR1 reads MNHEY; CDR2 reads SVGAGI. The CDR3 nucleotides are TGTGCCAGCAGTTACTCGCACGGGACAGGGTCCGAGCAGTACTTC. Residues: CASSYSHGTGSEQYF.

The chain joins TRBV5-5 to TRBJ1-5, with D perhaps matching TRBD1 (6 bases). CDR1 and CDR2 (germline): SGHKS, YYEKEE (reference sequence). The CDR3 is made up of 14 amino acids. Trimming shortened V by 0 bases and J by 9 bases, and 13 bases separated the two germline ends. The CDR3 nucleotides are TGTGCCAGCAGCTTGGCCGAGGGGGGGCGGCCCCAGCATTTT. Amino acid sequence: CASSLAEGGRPQHF.

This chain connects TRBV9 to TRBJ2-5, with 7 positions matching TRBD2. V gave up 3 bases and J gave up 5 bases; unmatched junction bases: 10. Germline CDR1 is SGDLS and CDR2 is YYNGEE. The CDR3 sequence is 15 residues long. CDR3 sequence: CASSGEGGSFETQYF. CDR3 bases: TGTGCCAGCAGCGGTGAAGGCGGGAGTTTCGAGACCCAGTACTTC.

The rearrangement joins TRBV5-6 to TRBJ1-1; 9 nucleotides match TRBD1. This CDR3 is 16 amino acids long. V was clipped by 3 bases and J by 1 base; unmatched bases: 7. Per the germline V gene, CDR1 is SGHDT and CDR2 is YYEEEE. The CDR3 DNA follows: TGTGCCAGCAGCTGGGGACAGGGCGATCCGAACACTGAAGCTTTCTTT. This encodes CASSWGQGDPNTEAFF.

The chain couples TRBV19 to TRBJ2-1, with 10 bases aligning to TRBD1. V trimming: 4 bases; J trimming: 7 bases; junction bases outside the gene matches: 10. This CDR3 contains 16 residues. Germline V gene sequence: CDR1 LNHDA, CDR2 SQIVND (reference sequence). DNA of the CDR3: TGTGCCAGTAGTAGACGGACAGGGGGAGATCCTAATGAGCAGTTCTTC. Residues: CASSRRTGGDPNEQFF.

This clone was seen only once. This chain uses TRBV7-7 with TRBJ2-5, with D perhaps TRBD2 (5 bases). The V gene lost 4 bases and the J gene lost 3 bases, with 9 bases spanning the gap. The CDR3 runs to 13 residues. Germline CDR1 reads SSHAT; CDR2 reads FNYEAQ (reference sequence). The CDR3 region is CASSWAGEETQYF. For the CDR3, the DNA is TGTGCCAGCAGCTGGGCGGGCGAAGAGACCCAGTACTTC.

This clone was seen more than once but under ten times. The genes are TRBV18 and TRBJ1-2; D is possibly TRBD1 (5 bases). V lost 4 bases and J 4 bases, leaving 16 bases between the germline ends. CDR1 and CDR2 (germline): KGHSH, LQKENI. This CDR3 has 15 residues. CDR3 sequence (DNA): TGTGCCAGCTCACAGCTGGGGCGGGAGCGCTATGGCTACACCTTC. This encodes CASSQLGRERYGYTF.

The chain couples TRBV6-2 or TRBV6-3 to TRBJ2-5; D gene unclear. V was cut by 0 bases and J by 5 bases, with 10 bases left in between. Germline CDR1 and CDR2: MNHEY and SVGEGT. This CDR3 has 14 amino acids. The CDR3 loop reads CASSYSSPVETQYF. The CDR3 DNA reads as TGTGCCAGCAGTTACTCGTCACCGGTCGAGACCCAGTACTTC.

The CDR3 sequence is CASRGGEETQYF. The CDR3 coding sequence is TGTGCCAGCAGGGGGGGGGAAGAGACCCAGTACTTC. The chain has TRBV12-3 or TRBV12-4 and TRBJ2-5, with TRBD2 matching over 7 bases. This CDR3 is built from 12 residues. The trim removed 6 bases at V and 3 bases at J, leaving 1 base unmatched.

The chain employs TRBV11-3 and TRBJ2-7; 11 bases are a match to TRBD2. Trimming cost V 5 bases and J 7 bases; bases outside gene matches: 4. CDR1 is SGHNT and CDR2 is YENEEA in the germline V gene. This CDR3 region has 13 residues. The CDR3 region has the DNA TGTGCCAGCAGCCCGGGGACTAGCGGTGAGCAGTACTTC. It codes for CASSPGTSGEQYF.

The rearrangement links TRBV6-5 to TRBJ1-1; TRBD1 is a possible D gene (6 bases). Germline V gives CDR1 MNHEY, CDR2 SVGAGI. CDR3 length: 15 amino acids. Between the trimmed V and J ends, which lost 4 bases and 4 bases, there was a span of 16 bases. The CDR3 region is CASSSLPGGPTEAFF. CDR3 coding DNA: TGTGCCAGCAGTTCGCTTCCGGGGGGCCCCACTGAAGCTTTCTTT.